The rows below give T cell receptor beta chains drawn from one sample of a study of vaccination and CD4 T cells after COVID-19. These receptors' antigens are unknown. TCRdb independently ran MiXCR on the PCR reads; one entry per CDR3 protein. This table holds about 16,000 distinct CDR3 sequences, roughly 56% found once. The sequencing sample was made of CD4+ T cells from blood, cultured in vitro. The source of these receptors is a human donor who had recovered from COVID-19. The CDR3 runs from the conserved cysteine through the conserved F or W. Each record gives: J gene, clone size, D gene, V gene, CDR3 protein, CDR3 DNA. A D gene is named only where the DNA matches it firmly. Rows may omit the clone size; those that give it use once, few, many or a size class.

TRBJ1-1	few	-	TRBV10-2	CASSDRGRENTEAFF	TGCGCCAGCAGTGACCGCGGCAGGGAGAACACTGAAGCTTTCTTT
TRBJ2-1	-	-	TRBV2	CASRGLLDRSSYNEQFF	TGTGCCAGCAGGGGACTATTGGACAGGAGCTCCTACAATGAGCAGTTCTTC
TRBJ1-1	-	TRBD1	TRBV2	CASSAQGGGNTEAFF	TGTGCCAGCAGCGCACAGGGGGGTGGGAACACTGAAGCTTTCTTT
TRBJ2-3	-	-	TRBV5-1	CASSVPNSAFGTDTQYF	TGCGCCAGCAGCGTACCAAACTCAGCATTTGGCACAGATACGCAGTATTTT
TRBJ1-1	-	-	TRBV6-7	CASSYFSVFTEAFF	TGTGCCAGCAGTTACTTCTCAGTATTCACTGAAGCTTTCTTT
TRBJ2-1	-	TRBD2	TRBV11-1	CASSLASYRLAGDNEQFF	TGTGCCAGCAGCTTAGCCTCCTACCGACTAGCGGGCGACAATGAGCAGTTCTTC
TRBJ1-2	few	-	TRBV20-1	CSASFRGDRNYGYTF	TGCAGTGCTAGTTTCAGGGGTGATAGGAACTATGGCTACACCTTC
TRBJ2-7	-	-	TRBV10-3	CAISESLGGTLYEQYF	TGTGCCATCAGTGAGTCCCTCGGTGGGACCCTCTACGAGCAGTACTTC
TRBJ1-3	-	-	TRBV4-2	CASSQVVGSGNTIYF	TGTGCCAGCAGCCAAGTGGTCGGGTCTGGAAACACCATATATTTT
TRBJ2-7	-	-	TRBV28	CACGGLLYEQYF	TGTGCTTGTGGGGGTTTACTTTACGAGCAGTACTTC
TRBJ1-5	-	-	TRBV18	CASSPSGDTYSNQPQHF	TGTGCCAGCTCACCATCAGGGGACACATATAGCAATCAGCCCCAGCATTTT
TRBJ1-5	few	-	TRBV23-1	CASSPPHTNQPQHF	TGCGCCAGCAGTCCACCACATACGAATCAGCCCCAGCATTTT
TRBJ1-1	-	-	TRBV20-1	CSAKNVGNEAFF	TGCAGTGCTAAAAACGTAGGCAATGAAGCTTTCTTT
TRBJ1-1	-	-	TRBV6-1	CASSPARDGTEAFF	TGTGCCAGCAGCCCAGCCAGGGACGGCACTGAAGCTTTCTTT
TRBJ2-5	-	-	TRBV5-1	CASSQNNAQETQYF	TGCGCCAGCAGCCAAAACAACGCACAAGAGACCCAGTACTTC
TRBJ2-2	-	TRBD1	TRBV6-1	CASRRGQNVGAGELFF	TGTGCCAGCAGAAGGGGACAGAATGTCGGGGCCGGGGAGCTGTTTTTT
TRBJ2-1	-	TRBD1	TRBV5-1	CASSLDSPDRGYNEQFF	TGCGCCAGCAGCTTGGACTCCCCGGACAGGGGGTACAATGAGCAGTTCTTC
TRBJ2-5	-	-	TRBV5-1	CASSVRYRAGETQYF	TGCGCCAGCAGCGTCCGTTACAGGGCGGGGGAGACCCAGTACTTC
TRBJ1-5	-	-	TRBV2	CASSEGTRGANQPQHF	TGTGCCAGCAGTGAAGGGACGAGGGGGGCTAATCAGCCCCAGCATTTT
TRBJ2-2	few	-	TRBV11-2	CASSLRLGGTGELFF	TGTGCCAGCAGCTTACGATTAGGGGGCACCGGGGAGCTGTTTTTT
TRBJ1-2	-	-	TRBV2	CASRPFGVYGYTF	TGTGCCAGCAGACCCTTTGGGGTCTATGGCTACACCTTC
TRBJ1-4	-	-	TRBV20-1	CSALQQNEKLFF	TGCAGTGCTTTACAGCAAAATGAAAAACTGTTTTTT
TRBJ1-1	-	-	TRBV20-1	CSARDGRGGNTEAFF	TGCAGTGCTAGAGATGGCAGGGGAGGAAACACTGAAGCTTTCTTT
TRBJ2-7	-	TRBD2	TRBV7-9	CASSLLAGGNPYEQYF	TGTGCCAGCAGTTTACTAGCGGGGGGGAACCCCTACGAGCAGTACTTC
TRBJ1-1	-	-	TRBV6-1	CASIRTPGVVSFF	TGTGCCAGCATTCGAACCCCGGGGGTAGTCTCTTTCTTT
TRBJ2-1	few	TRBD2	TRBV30	CAWTLLAGYFNEQFF	TGTGCCTGGACCCTACTAGCGGGGTATTTCAATGAGCAGTTCTTC
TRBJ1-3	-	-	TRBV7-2	CASSFVRDTIYF	TGTGCCAGCAGCTTCGTTAGGGACACCATATATTTT
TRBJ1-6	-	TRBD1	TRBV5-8	CASSPQRPGQGRNNSPLHF	TGTGCCAGCAGCCCCCAACGACCGGGACAGGGGAGGAATAATTCACCCCTCCACTTT
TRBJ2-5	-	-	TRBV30	CAWSFPGLTQETQYF	TGTGCCTGGAGTTTTCCGGGCCTCACCCAAGAGACCCAGTACTTC
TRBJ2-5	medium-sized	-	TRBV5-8	CASSLGILGRQETQYF	TGTGCCAGCAGCTTGGGTATTTTGGGCCGTCAGGAGACCCAGTACTTC
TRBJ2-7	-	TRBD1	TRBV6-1	CASSKGGQGVAYEQYF	TGTGCCAGCAGTAAAGGCGGACAGGGGGTCGCCTACGAGCAGTACTTC
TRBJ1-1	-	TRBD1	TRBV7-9	CASSLVSLRQGKGEAFF	TGTGCCAGCAGCTTAGTATCCTTGCGACAGGGGAAGGGTGAAGCTTTCTTT
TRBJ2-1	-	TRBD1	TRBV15	CATSRVGTGVRLKAYNEQFF	TGTGCCACCAGCAGAGTCGGGACAGGCGTCAGGCTAAAAGCCTACAATGAGCAGTTCTTC
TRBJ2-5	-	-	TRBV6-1	CASSQQQGQETQYF	TGTGCCAGCAGTCAACAACAGGGTCAAGAGACCCAGTACTTC
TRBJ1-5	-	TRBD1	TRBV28	CASSRGGAIGNQPQHF	TGTGCCAGCAGTAGAGGGGGCGCAATAGGCAATCAGCCCCAGCATTTT
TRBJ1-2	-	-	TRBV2	CASSGDGFGTF	TGTGCCAGCAGTGGTGACGGATTCGGCACCTTC
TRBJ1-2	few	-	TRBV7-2	CASSLAPGSNYGYTF	TGTGCCAGCAGCTTAGCCCCGGGGTCCAACTATGGCTACACCTTC